Presented here are 29 T cell receptor beta chains from one specimen sequenced in a study of T cell changes during pregnancy in multiple sclerosis. Some clones are missing from TCRdb's copy, which holds only in-frame ones; the method was immunoSEQ multiplex PCR. The sample includes around 100,000 clones, just over 90% of them seen just once. The sequencing here drew on peripheral blood, taken after pregnancy. These receptors all stem from a female donor with multiple sclerosis, enrolled in a pregnancy study.

The chain has TRBV6-1 and TRBJ2-7, with TRBD1 identical over 9 bases. V lost 7 bases and J lost 1; bases outside the gene matches: 5. Germline V gives CDR1 MNHNS, CDR2 SASEGT. The CDR3 length is 14 residues. The CDR3 spells CASNSGTGSYEQYF. CDR3 coding DNA: TGTGCCAGCAATTCCGGGACAGGGTCCTACGAGCAGTACTTC.

CDR3 region: CASSLEGSGGRRTDTQYF. The CDR3 DNA sequence: TGTGCCAGCAGCTTGGAGGGGTCGGGGGGTAGGCGCACAGATACGCAGTATTTT. The chain recombines TRBV5-4 with TRBJ2-3, with 7 positions matching TRBD2. The CDR3 spans 18 residues. From germline, CDR1 is SGHNT and CDR2 YYREEE (reference sequence). The V and J ends lost 0 bases and 1 base, in that order; junction bases with no gene match: 11.

J is TRBJ2-5 and V is TRBV13; 8 bases are shared with TRBD1. Trimming at V came to 4 bases and at J to 3 bases, leaving 4 bases not matched to a gene. Germline values: CDR1 PRHDT, CDR2 FYEKMQ (reference sequence). The CDR3 extends over 14 amino acids. The CDR3 protein is CASSSPTGEETQYF. In nucleotides, the CDR3 is TGTGCCAGCAGCTCGCCGACAGGGGAAGAGACCCAGTACTTC.

J is TRBJ2-7 and V is TRBV2, with TRBD1 as a possible D gene (6 bases). The CDR3 loop spans 14 amino acids. Germline V CDR1 and CDR2: SNHLY, FYNNEI. Trimming removed 6 bases from V and 0 bases from J, with 12 bases in between. The CDR3 region is CASSERDNSYEQYF. Written as DNA, the CDR3 is TGTGCCAGCAGCGAAAGGGACAACTCCTACGAGCAGTACTTC.

The V call is TRBV27, the J call TRBJ2-2; TRBD2 matches 9 bases. V was clipped by 3 bases and J by 4 bases; unmatched bases: 9. Germline V CDR1 and CDR2: MNHEY, SMNVEV (reference sequence). The CDR3 contains 17 residues. This chain's CDR3 is CASSFGRVAGATGELFF. The DNA for the CDR3 is TGTGCCAGCAGTTTCGGCCGGGTAGCGGGGGCCACCGGGGAGCTGTTTTTT.

This chain links TRBV18 with TRBJ2-5; 12 bases align to TRBD2. The germline gives CDR1 KGHSH, CDR2 LQKENI. V dropped 5 bases and J dropped 2; count of bases not matched to a gene: 3. The CDR3 is made up of 15 amino acids. The DNA of the CDR3 is TGTGCCAGCTCAACTAGCGGGGGGACTCAAGAGACCCAGTACTTC. Its protein product is CASSTSGGTQETQYF. Filled out from reference TRBV18 and TRBJ2-5, the complete variable domain reads NAGVMQNPRHLVRRRGQEARLRCSPMKGHSHVYWYRQLPEEGLKFMVYLQKENIIDESGMPKERFSAEFPKEGPSILRIQQVVRGDSAAYFCASSTSGGTQETQYFGPGTRLLVL.

This clone occurred once. V and J are TRBV5-5 and TRBJ2-5; D is ambiguous. With 4 bases removed from V and 3 bases from J, the gap between germline ends came to 19 bases. The CDR3 extends over 16 amino acids. Germline V gives CDR1 SGHKS, CDR2 YYEKEE (reference sequence). CDR3 in DNA: TGTGCCAGCAGCCCCGATTCAGTGCTCGGAGAAGAGACCCAGTACTTC. This translates into CASSPDSVLGEETQYF.

This chain uses TRBV11-2 with TRBJ2-1; 12 bases fit TRBD2. V trimming: 4 bases; J trimming: 7 bases; junction bases outside the gene matches: 5. Looked up from germline, CDR1 is SGHAT and CDR2 is FQNNGV. The CDR3 covers 15 residues. CDR3 DNA sequence: TGTGCCAGCAGCTCCTCCCTAGCGGGGGGGAATGAGCAGTTCTTC. Amino acids: CASSSSLAGGNEQFF.

This clone was recorded once. The CDR3 spells CASSTAPPGTSLPSEQFF. The CDR3 DNA follows: TGTGCCAGCAGTACTGCCCCGCCAGGGACTAGCTTGCCGAGTGAGCAGTTCTTC. The chain employs TRBV7-3 and TRBJ2-1; TRBD2 matches at 9 bases. This CDR3 region has 18 residues. Germline lookup yields CDR1 SGHTA and CDR2 FQGTGA. V was pared by 6 bases and J by 9 bases, with 21 bases of the junction left unmatched.

The V and J genes are TRBV18 and TRBJ2-7, with a possible D match to TRBD1 (6 bases). CDR3 size: 13 residues. Trimming took 6 bases from V and 4 from J, leaving 13 bases between them. Germline loops: CDR1 KGHSH, CDR2 LQKENI. CDR3 coding DNA: TGTGCCAGCTCCGCAGGGGCCACTTACGAGCAGTACTTC. It translates to CASSAGATYEQYF.

This clone was observed once. The CDR3 region is CASSRGIRGNEKLFF. The CDR3, as DNA: TGTGCCAGTAGTAGAGGGATCCGGGGAAATGAAAAACTGTTTTTT. This sequence joins TRBV19 and TRBJ1-4; D is ambiguous. Trimming cost V 4 bases and J 5 bases, with 14 bases left between them. Germline V gene data show CDR1 as LNHDA and CDR2 as SQIVND (reference sequence). This CDR3 contains 15 residues.

The V call is TRBV19, the J call TRBJ1-5, with D possibly TRBD1 on 5 matching bases. In germline, CDR1 is LNHDA, CDR2 SQIVND (reference sequence). The CDR3 is 17 residues long. V was clipped by 0 bases and J by 0 bases, with 12 bases between them. Here the CDR3 DNA reads TGTGCCAGTAGTATAGATTGGGGCATTAGTAGCAATCAGCCCCAGCATTTT. This codes for CASSIDWGISSNQPQHF.

In this sample, this clone turned up once. This chain joins TRBV4-1 and TRBJ1-4; a weak D match, TRBD1 (5 bases). Per germline, CDR1 MGHRA and CDR2 YSYEKL. Trimming shortened V by 6 bases and J by 0 bases, and 11 bases separated the two germline ends. The CDR3 spans 15 residues. The CDR3 DNA follows: TGCGCCAGCAGTGGCCAAGGGGCAACTAATGAAAAACTGTTTTTT. Translating it yields CASSGQGATNEKLFF.

The genes are TRBV6-5 and TRBJ2-7; D might be TRBD1 (6 bases). There are 13 residues in the CDR3. Per the germline V gene, CDR1 is MNHEY and CDR2 is SVGAGI. Deletions cut 8 bases from V and 1 base from J, with 12 bases between. CDR3 protein: CASHQGGSYEQYF. The CDR3 nucleotides are TGTGCCAGCCACCAAGGGGGATCCTACGAGCAGTACTTC.

This sequence joins TRBV15 and TRBJ1-2; D not resolved. Deletions cut 0 bases from V and 4 bases from J, with 6 bases between. CDR3 length: 13 residues. Germline V lookup: CDR1 LNHNV, CDR2 YYDKDF (reference sequence). The CDR3 is CATSRDRSYGYTF. In DNA, the CDR3 is TGTGCCACCAGCAGAGATCGTTCCTATGGCTACACCTTC. Drawing the rest from reference TRBV15 and TRBJ1-2, the complete variable domain is DAMVIQNPRYQVTQFGKPVTLSCSQTLNHNVMYWYQQKSSQAPKLLFHYYDKDFNNEADTPDNFQSRRPNTSFCFLDIRSPGLGDTAMYLCATSRDRSYGYTFGSGTRLTVV.

The chain carries TRBV19 and TRBJ2-7; D may be TRBD1 (5 bases). Germline CDR1 reads LNHDA; CDR2 reads SQIVND (reference sequence). CDR3 size: 14 residues. With 6 bases removed from V and 2 bases from J, the gap between germline ends came to 14 bases. CDR3 amino acids: CASSTDSSTYEQYF. For the CDR3, the DNA is TGTGCCAGTAGCACCGACAGTTCTACCTACGAGCAGTACTTC.

For the CDR3, the DNA is TGTGCCAGCAGCGTAGAGCCCTTACGGACAGATACGCAGTATTTT. This codes for CASSVEPLRTDTQYF. The chain has TRBV9 and TRBJ2-3; no clear D. V lost 0 bases and J 3 bases, leaving 11 bases between the germline ends. The CDR3 is 15 amino acids. CDR1 SGDLS and CDR2 YYNGEE come from the germline V gene.

J is TRBJ2-7 and V is TRBV5-5; tentatively, D is TRBD1 (6 bases). In germline, CDR1 is SGHKS, CDR2 YYEKEE (reference sequence). V lost 0 bases and J 4 bases, leaving 11 bases between the germline ends. The CDR3 is 14 amino acids. CDR3: CASSLEQGRYEQYF. The CDR3, as DNA: TGTGCCAGCAGCTTGGAACAGGGTCGTTACGAGCAGTACTTC.

The chain carries TRBV10-3 and TRBJ1-1; D remains ambiguous. Trimming pared 7 bases from V and 3 bases from J, leaving 12 bases between. CDR1 and CDR2 (germline): ENHRY, SYGVKD. The CDR3 runs 13 residues. The CDR3 spells CAITRAWDTEAFF. The CDR3 bases are TGTGCCATCACGAGGGCCTGGGACACTGAAGCTTTCTTT.

The chain joins TRBV5-6 to TRBJ1-6; D is unresolved. Germline V lookup: CDR1 SGHDT, CDR2 YYEEEE. The CDR3 totals 16 residues. V lost 1 base and J lost 6, with 14 bases in between. The CDR3 DNA sequence: TGTGCCAGCAGCTTGATCTCGGGCGGAGGTAATTCACCCCTCCACTTT. Translating gives CASSLISGGGNSPLHF.

The rearrangement uses TRBV4-1 and TRBJ2-7; D may be TRBD1 (5 bases). This CDR3 contains 15 residues. The germline V and J ends were trimmed by 0 bases and 0 bases, with 9 bases remaining between them. Germline CDR1 is MGHRA and CDR2 is YSYEKL. Written as DNA, the CDR3 is TGCGCCAGCAGCCAAGACATACAGGCCTCCTACGAGCAGTACTTC. Its translation: CASSQDIQASYEQYF.

The rearrangement joins TRBV14 to TRBJ2-1; 7 bases line up with TRBD1. Germline trimming cut 4 bases from V and 9 bases from J; bases unmatched to any gene: 12. Germline V gene sequence: CDR1 SGHDN, CDR2 FVKESK. This CDR3 is 15 amino acids long. The CDR3 here is CASSPYRGRHPEQFF. DNA of the CDR3: TGTGCCAGCAGCCCCTACAGGGGTCGCCACCCTGAGCAGTTCTTC. Full variable domain (missing parts from reference TRBV14 and TRBJ2-1): EAGVTQFPSHSVIEKGQTVTLRCDPISGHDNLYWYRRVMGKEIKFLLHFVKESKQDESGMPNNRFLAERTGGTYSTLKVQPAELEDSGVYFCASSPYRGRHPEQFFGPGTRLTVL.

This rearrangement joins TRBV4-1 to TRBJ2-7; 7 positions match TRBD1. V gave up 1 base and J gave up 2 bases; unmatched junction bases: 2. The CDR3 is made up of 14 amino acids. Germline loops: CDR1 MGHRA, CDR2 YSYEKL. CDR3 sequence reads: CASSQAGQTYEQYF. CDR3 in DNA: TGCGCCAGCAGCCAAGCGGGACAGACCTACGAGCAGTACTTC.

J is TRBJ1-2 and V is TRBV6-6; no firm D call. Trimming shortened V by 5 bases and J by 5 bases, and 12 bases separated the two germline ends. The CDR3 loop spans 13 amino acids. Germline V gives CDR1 MNHNY, CDR2 SVGAGI (reference sequence). CDR3 in amino acids: CASSQWSGYGYTF. CDR3 in DNA: TGTGCCAGCAGTCAGTGGTCGGGTTATGGCTACACCTTC.

The chain combines TRBV30 with TRBJ2-4, with a tentative D call TRBD2 (6 bases). Per the germline V gene, CDR1 is GTSNPN and CDR2 is SVGIG (reference sequence). This CDR3 has 12 amino acids. The ends were cut back, 0 bases at V and 7 bases at J, with 7 bases in the middle. The CDR3 protein is CAWSVAGNIQYF. CDR3 DNA sequence: TGTGCCTGGAGTGTAGCGGGCAACATTCAGTACTTC. The variable domain in full, completed from reference TRBV30 and TRBJ2-4, reads SQTIHQWPATLVQPVGSPLSLECTVEGTSNPNLYWYRQAAGRGLQLLFYSVGIGQISSEVPQNLSASRPQDRQFILSSKKLLLSDSGFYLCAWSVAGNIQYFGAGTRLSVL.

This chain links TRBV5-1 with TRBJ2-2, with D perhaps matching TRBD2 (6 bases). V was cut by 4 bases and J by 4 bases, with 20 bases left in between. The CDR3 is 17 residues long. CDR1 is SGHRS and CDR2 is YFSETQ in the germline V gene. The CDR3 sequence: CASSRDSGRSSTGELFF. The DNA of the CDR3 is TGCGCCAGCAGCCGAGATAGCGGACGCTCGAGCACCGGGGAGCTGTTTTTT.

V is TRBV5-6 and J is TRBJ2-5; 10 bases align to TRBD1. This CDR3 has 15 amino acids. Germline values: CDR1 SGHDT, CDR2 YYEEEE. J lost 5 bases, V lost 4 bases, and 8 bases had no gene match. The CDR3 DNA reads TGTGCCAGCAGCGCTAAGACAGGGGGCAGGGAGACCCAGTACTTC. Its translation: CASSAKTGGRETQYF.

The chain employs TRBV5-8 and TRBJ1-5; the D gene is possibly TRBD1 (6 bases). Germline CDR1 reads SGHTS; CDR2 reads YDEGEE. The CDR3 covers 14 residues. Between the trimmed V and J ends, which lost 4 bases and 2 bases, there was a span of 10 bases. CDR3 sequence reads: CASSTGFGNQPQHF. Written as DNA, the CDR3 is TGTGCCAGCAGCACAGGGTTTGGCAATCAGCCCCAGCATTTT.

The V and J genes are TRBV6-1 and TRBJ1-2; D ambiguous. Germline V gives CDR1 MNHNS, CDR2 SASEGT. V dropped 2 bases and J dropped 4 bases, with 14 bases sitting between them. CDR3 length: 15 residues. The chain's CDR3 is CASSERSGRSYGYTF. Written as DNA, the CDR3 is TGTGCCAGCAGTGAACGCTCGGGGAGGTCCTATGGCTACACCTTC.